This is a list of T cell receptor beta chains from one sample in a study of preoperative IRX-2 immunotherapy in early breast cancer. Assay: immunoSEQ multiplex PCR; the TCRdb copy retains only in-frame clones and omits some. The sample includes tens of thousands of clones, roughly 96% of them seen just once. Specimen: tumor tissue, collected after IRX-2 immunotherapy. These TCRs come from a human donor with breast cancer. Both conserved end residues are part of each CDR3. A D gene is named only where the DNA matches it firmly. Rows give clone size only sometimes, using once, few, many, or a class for an expanded clone.

v_gene	j_gene	abundance	d_gene	CDR3aa	CDR3nt
TRBV7-9	TRBJ2-1	.	TRBD2	CASSSPGLASEQFF	TGTGCCAGCAGCTCCCCGGGACTAGCGAGTGAGCAGTTCTTC
TRBV14	TRBJ2-7	.	.	CASSQGSIDYEQYF	TGTGCCAGCAGCCAAGGGTCAATTGATTACGAGCAGTACTTC
TRBV4-2	TRBJ2-7	.	TRBD2	CASSQGPGTGGYEQYF	TGTGCCAGCAGCCAGGGCCCCGGGACGGGGGGCTACGAGCAGTACTTC
TRBV25-1	TRBJ2-1	.	.	CASSESGSDYNEQFF	TGTGCCAGCAGTGAAAGCGGGTCGGATTACAATGAGCAGTTCTTC
TRBV14	TRBJ1-1	.	TRBD1	CASSQVTGGWTEAFF	TGTGCCAGCAGCCAAGTAACAGGGGGATGGACTGAAGCTTTCTTT
TRBV28	TRBJ2-3	few	.	CASSSGDPSTDTQYF	TGTGCCAGCAGTTCAGGGGACCCCTCCACAGATACGCAGTATTTT
TRBV27	TRBJ2-7	once	.	CASSPVPARSYEQYF	TGTGCCAGCAGTCCAGTACCGGCCCGCTCCTACGAGCAGTACTTC
TRBV5-1	TRBJ1-6	.	.	CASSLDPRGNSPLHF	TGCGCCAGCAGCTTGGATCCCAGGGGAAATTCACCCCTCCACTTT
TRBV6-6	TRBJ2-5	.	.	CASSYSWETQYF	TGTGCCAGCAGTTACTCTTGGGAGACCCAGTACTTC
TRBV5-1	TRBJ1-2	.	TRBD1	CASSPGTGGNYGYTF	TGCGCCAGCAGCCCGGGGACAGGGGGCAACTATGGCTACACCTTC
TRBV28	TRBJ2-7	.	.	CASSYRDSYSYEQYF	TGTGCCAGCAGCTATCGGGACTCTTACTCCTACGAGCAGTACTTC
TRBV7-9	TRBJ2-7	.	.	CASSLIVGEQYF	TGTGCCAGCAGCCTGATCGTCGGCGAGCAGTACTTC
TRBV7-6	TRBJ2-2	.	TRBD1	CASSLTGGTGELFF	TGTGCCAGCAGCTTAACAGGGGGCACCGGGGAGCTGTTTTTT
TRBV5-5	TRBJ2-5	.	.	CASSLGQILETQYF	TGTGCCAGCAGCTTGGGACAGATCCTTGAGACCCAGTACTTC
TRBV7-2	TRBJ2-3	.	TRBD2	CASSSRVLAGHTDTQYF	TGTGCCAGCAGCTCTAGGGTTCTAGCGGGGCACACAGATACGCAGTATTTT
TRBV5-4	TRBJ2-7	.	.	CASSYGEGIIYEQYF	TGTGCCAGCAGCTACGGCGAGGGAATAATCTACGAGCAGTACTTC
TRBV7-9	TRBJ1-2	.	.	CASRGAGTNYGYTF	TGTGCCAGCAGGGGTGCCGGGACTAACTATGGCTACACCTTC
TRBV27	TRBJ2-1	.	.	CASREAAYNEQFF	TGTGCCAGCAGGGAAGCCGCCTACAATGAGCAGTTCTTC
TRBV7-3	TRBJ2-7	.	TRBD2	CASSLFLAGPYEQYF	TGTGCCAGCAGCTTATTTCTAGCGGGCCCCTACGAGCAGTACTTC
TRBV2	TRBJ1-2	.	.	CASSAWEGYTF	TGTGCCAGCAGTGCCTGGGAGGGCTACACCTTC
TRBV7-9	TRBJ2-1	.	.	CASSERPEQFF	TGTGCCAGCAGCGAGCGACCCGAGCAGTTCTTC
TRBV27	TRBJ1-2	.	.	CASSLLGAKGGGYTF	TGTGCCAGCAGTTTACTCGGAGCGAAGGGGGGTGGCTACACCTTC
TRBV27	TRBJ1-2	few	.	CAFDGYTF	TGTGCCTTTGATGGCTACACCTTC
TRBV13	TRBJ2-7	.	.	CASSFYADEQYF	TGTGCCAGCAGCTTTTATGCAGACGAGCAGTACTTC
TRBV6-5	TRBJ2-1	.	.	CASSIGPYNEQFF	TGTGCCAGCAGTATCGGACCCTACAATGAGCAGTTCTTC
TRBV7-9	TRBJ2-7	once	.	CASSLVTYEQYF	TGTGCCAGCAGCTTAGTAACCTACGAGCAGTACTTC
TRBV7-9	TRBJ2-3	.	TRBD1	CASSPARDRGLGADTQYF	TGTGCCAGCAGCCCCGCGAGGGACAGGGGTTTAGGGGCAGATACGCAGTATTTT